This TCR beta chain was captured in a study of T cell repertoires in cytomegalovirus infection. TCRdb ran MiXCR on the reads and lists one entry per CDR3 protein. The repertoire holds 600,000 to 800,000 distinct CDR3 sequences, with roughly 26% as singletons. Germline V lookup: CDR1 SQVTM, CDR2 ANQGSEA. Trimming pared 4 bases from V and 4 bases from J, leaving 10 bases between. This CDR3 comprises 12 residues. The sequence was obtained from a human donor in good health (CMV status not recorded). Some clones in this sample may be carry-over from other donors' samples. Sequenced material: CD8+ T cells from PBMCs. V is TRBV29-1 and J is TRBJ1-2; weak D call: TRBD1 (5 bases). In DNA, the CDR3 is TGCAGCGTTGTAGGCGACAGCTATGGCTACACCTTC. This sequence encodes CSVVGDSYGYTF.